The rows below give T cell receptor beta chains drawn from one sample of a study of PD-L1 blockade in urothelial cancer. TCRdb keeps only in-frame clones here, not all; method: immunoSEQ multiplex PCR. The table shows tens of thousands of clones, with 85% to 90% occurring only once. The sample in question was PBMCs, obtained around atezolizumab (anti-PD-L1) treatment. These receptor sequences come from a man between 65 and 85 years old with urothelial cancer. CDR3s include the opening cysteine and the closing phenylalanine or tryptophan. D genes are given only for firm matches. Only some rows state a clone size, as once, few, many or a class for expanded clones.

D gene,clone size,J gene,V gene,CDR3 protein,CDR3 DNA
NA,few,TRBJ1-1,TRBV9,CASSVGWAAGNTEAFF,TGTGCCAGCAGCGTAGGGTGGGCAGCGGGAAACACTGAAGCTTTCTTT
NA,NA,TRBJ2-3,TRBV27,CASTPGGLSTDTQYF,TGTGCCAGCACCCCCGGGGGACTTAGCACAGATACGCAGTATTTT
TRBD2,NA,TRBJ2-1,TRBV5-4,CASSLGGLTRAGEQFF,TGTGCCAGCAGCTTGGGGGGACTAACAAGGGCCGGTGAGCAGTTCTTC
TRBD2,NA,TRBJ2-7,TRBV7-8,CASSFGWTSGSSEQYF,TGTGCCAGCAGCTTCGGCTGGACTAGCGGGAGTTCCGAGCAGTACTTC
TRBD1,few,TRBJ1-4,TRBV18,CASSPIVFGTGPGEKLFF,TGTGCCAGCTCACCTATTGTCTTCGGGACAGGGCCGGGTGAAAAACTGTTTTTT
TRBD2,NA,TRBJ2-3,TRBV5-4,CASSPSGSVGDTQYF,TGTGCCAGCAGCCCTAGCGGGAGCGTAGGGGATACGCAGTATTTT
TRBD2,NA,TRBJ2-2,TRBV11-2,CASSSLAGNLPGELFF,TGTGCCAGCAGCTCCCTAGCGGGGAACCTCCCCGGGGAGCTGTTTTTT
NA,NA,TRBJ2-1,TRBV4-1,CASSQVKAGRTYNEQFF,TGCGCCAGCAGCCAGGTCAAAGCAGGGCGGACCTACAATGAGCAGTTCTTC
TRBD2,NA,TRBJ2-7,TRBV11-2,CASSFDYLADSYEQYF,TGTGCCAGCAGCTTTGACTATCTAGCGGACTCCTACGAGCAGTACTTC
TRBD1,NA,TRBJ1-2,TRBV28,CASRLWDSNYGYTF,TGTGCCAGCAGACTTTGGGACAGCAACTATGGCTACACCTTC
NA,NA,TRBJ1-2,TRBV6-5,CARTQNQGTREDTF,TGTGCCAGGACCCAGAACCAGGGTACGCGAGAAGACACCTTC
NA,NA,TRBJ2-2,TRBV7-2,CASSLHQGAGELFF,TGTGCCAGCAGCTTGCATCAAGGGGCCGGGGAGCTGTTTTTT
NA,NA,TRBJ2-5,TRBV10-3,CAISESEVETQYF,TGTGCCATCAGTGAGTCGGAGGTAGAGACCCAGTACTTC
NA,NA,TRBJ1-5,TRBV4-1,CASSQFDRGQPQHF,TGCGCCAGCAGCCAATTTGATCGGGGTCAGCCCCAGCATTTT
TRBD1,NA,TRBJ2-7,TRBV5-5,CASSSRQGLTSYEQYF,TGTGCCAGCAGCTCGCGACAGGGCCTAACCTCCTACGAGCAGTACTTC
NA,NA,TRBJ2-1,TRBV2,CAITRGSRGSYNEQFF,TGTGCCATCACCCGAGGATCCAGGGGCTCCTACAATGAGCAGTTCTTC
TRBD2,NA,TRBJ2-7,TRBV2,CASRPLAGGGYEQYF,TGTGCCAGCAGGCCCCTAGCGGGAGGCGGATACGAGCAGTACTTC
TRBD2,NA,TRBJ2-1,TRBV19,CASSRVEGLSGRRYNEQFF,TGTGCCAGTAGTAGAGTGGAGGGTTTGAGCGGGAGGAGGTACAATGAGCAGTTCTTC
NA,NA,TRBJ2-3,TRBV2,CASSEMALATDTQYF,TGTGCCAGCAGTGAAATGGCTCTGGCCACAGATACGCAGTATTTT
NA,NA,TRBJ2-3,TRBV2,CASTTPSDPTDTQYF,TGTGCCAGCACCACCCCTAGCGACCCCACAGATACGCAGTATTTT
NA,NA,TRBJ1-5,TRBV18,CASSPRGEGPQHF,TGTGCCAGCTCACCGAGGGGGGAGGGGCCCCAGCATTTT
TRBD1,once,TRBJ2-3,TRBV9,CASSLGQGSTDTQYF,TGTGCCAGCAGCCTAGGACAGGGTAGCACAGATACGCAGTATTTT
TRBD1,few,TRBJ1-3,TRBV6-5,CATRGAQGGNTIYF,TGTGCCACCAGGGGGGCGCAAGGGGGAAACACCATATATTTT
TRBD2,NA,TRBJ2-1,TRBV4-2,CASSQASGASGTQAEFF,TGTGCCAGCAGCCAAGCTTCAGGGGCTAGCGGGACCCAAGCGGAGTTCTTC
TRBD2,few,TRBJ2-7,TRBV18,CASSPSAGVAHEQYF,TGTGCCAGCTCACCATCGGCGGGAGTGGCCCACGAGCAGTACTTC
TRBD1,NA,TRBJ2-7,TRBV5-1,CASSSTSGTVYVSGDF,TGCGCCAGCAGCTCCACCTCCGGGACAGTATATGTCAGTGGGGACTTC
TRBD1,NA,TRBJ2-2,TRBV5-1,CASSLRGHGGELFF,TGCGCCAGCAGCCTCAGGGGGCACGGCGGGGAGCTGTTTTTT
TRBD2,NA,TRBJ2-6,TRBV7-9,CASSLDGGAGANVLTF,TGTGCCAGCAGCTTAGATGGGGGGGCTGGGGCCAACGTCCTGACTTTC
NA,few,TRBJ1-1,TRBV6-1,CASSDYTVEAFF,TGTGCCAGCAGTGATTATACTGTTGAAGCTTTCTTT
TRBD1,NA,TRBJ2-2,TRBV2,CASSGDSLNTGELFF,TGTGCCAGCAGTGGGGACAGCCTAAACACCGGGGAGCTGTTTTTT
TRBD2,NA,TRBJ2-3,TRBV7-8,CASSLSGSRDTQYF,TGTGCCAGCAGCCTTAGCGGGAGCAGAGATACGCAGTATTTT
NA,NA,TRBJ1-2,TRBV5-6,CASSLLLSKGHLNYGYTF,TGTGCCAGCAGCTTGTTGTTAAGTAAGGGACACCTTAACTATGGCTACACCTTC
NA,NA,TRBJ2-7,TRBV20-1,CSAHQAYEQYF,TGCAGTGCTCACCAGGCCTACGAGCAGTACTTC
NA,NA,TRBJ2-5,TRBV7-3,CASSLNPPGGGETQYF,TGTGCCAGCAGCTTAAACCCCCCCGGGGGAGGAGAGACCCAGTACTTC
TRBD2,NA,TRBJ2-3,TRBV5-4,CASSLQLSGSGDTQYF,TGTGCCAGCAGCTTGCAGCTTAGCGGGAGTGGGGATACGCAGTATTTT
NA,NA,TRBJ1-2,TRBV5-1,CASSSGGRVHGYTF,TGCGCCAGCAGCTCGGGGGGCAGGGTACATGGCTACACCTTC
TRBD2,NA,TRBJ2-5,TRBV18,CASSLAGGRETQYF,TGTGCCAGCTCACTAGCGGGAGGAAGAGAGACCCAGTACTTC
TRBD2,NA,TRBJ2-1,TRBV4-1,CASSQDPIFWTSGRGDEQFF,TGCGCCAGCAGCCAAGATCCTATCTTTTGGACTAGCGGGAGGGGGGATGAGCAGTTCTTC
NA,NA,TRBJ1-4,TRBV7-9,CASSLDREGEKLFF,TGTGCCAGCAGCTTAGACAGGGAGGGTGAAAAACTGTTTTTT
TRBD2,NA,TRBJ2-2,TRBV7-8,CASSLLVTSGSWELFF,TGTGCCAGCAGCTTATTGGTGACTAGCGGGAGTTGGGAGCTGTTTTTT
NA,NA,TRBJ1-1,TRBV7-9,CASSTEGDTEAFF,TGTGCCAGCAGCACCGAGGGTGACACTGAAGCTTTCTTT
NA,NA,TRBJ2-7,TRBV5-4,CASSLKRQDSYEQYF,TGTGCCAGCAGCTTGAAACGACAGGACTCCTACGAGCAGTACTTC
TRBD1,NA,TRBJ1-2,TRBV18,CASSPGQGRYGYTF,TGTGCCAGCTCACCAGGACAGGGGCGGTATGGCTACACCTTC
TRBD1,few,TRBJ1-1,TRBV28,CASSLTRDSKAFF,TGTGCCAGCAGTTTAACCCGGGACAGTAAAGCTTTCTTT
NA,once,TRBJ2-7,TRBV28,CASSRGRGGSSYEQYF,TGTGCCAGCAGTCGAGGACGGGGAGGCAGCTCCTACGAGCAGTACTTC
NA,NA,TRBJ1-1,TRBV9,CASSAGPSGTEAFF,TGTGCCAGCAGCGCCGGTCCCAGCGGGACTGAAGCTTTCTTT
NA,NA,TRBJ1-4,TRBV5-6,CASSSLGEGPSLGEKLFF,TGTGCCAGCAGCTCCTTGGGTGAGGGTCCATCCCTAGGGGAAAAACTGTTTTTT
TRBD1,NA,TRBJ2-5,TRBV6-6,CASSYTTGSRETQYF,TGTGCCAGCAGTTACACGACAGGGTCTCGAGAGACCCAGTACTTC
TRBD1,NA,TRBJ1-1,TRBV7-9,CASSPQGAPEAFF,TGTGCCAGCAGCCCCCAGGGGGCGCCTGAAGCTTTCTTT
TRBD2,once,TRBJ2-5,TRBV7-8,CASSGTSGQETQYF,TGTGCCAGCTCCGGGACTAGCGGCCAAGAGACCCAGTACTTC
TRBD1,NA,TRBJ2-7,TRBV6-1,CASSKGTGAPYEQYF,TGTGCCAGCAGCAAAGGGACAGGGGCGCCCTACGAGCAGTACTTC
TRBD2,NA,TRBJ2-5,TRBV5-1,CASSVGLADFQETQYF,TGCGCCAGCAGCGTGGGACTAGCGGACTTTCAAGAGACCCAGTACTTC
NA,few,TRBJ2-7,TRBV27,CASSLQGTYEQYF,TGTGCCAGCAGCCTACAGGGGACTTACGAGCAGTACTTC
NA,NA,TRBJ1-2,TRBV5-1,CASSLAQGTGPDGYTF,TGCGCCAGCAGCTTGGCCCAGGGGACGGGGCCCGATGGCTACACCTTC
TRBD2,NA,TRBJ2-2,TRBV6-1,CASSERRLAVNTGELFF,TGTGCCAGCAGTGAACGAAGGCTAGCGGTAAACACCGGGGAGCTGTTTTTT
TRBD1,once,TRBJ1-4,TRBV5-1,CASKRDRGVTNEKLFF,TGCGCCAGCAAACGGGACAGGGGTGTAACTAATGAAAAACTGTTTTTT
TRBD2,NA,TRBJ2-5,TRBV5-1,CASSPDPGLASMTQYF,TGCGCCAGCAGCCCAGACCCGGGACTAGCTAGTATGACCCAGTACTTC
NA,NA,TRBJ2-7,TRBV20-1,CSADGDYEQYF,TGCAGTGCCGACGGGGACTACGAGCAGTACTTC
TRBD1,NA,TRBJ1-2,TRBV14,CASSPRDRVYGYTF,TGTGCCAGCAGCCCCCGGGACAGGGTCTATGGCTACACCTTC
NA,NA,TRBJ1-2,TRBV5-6,CASSWQGGYGYTF,TGTGCCAGCAGCTGGCAGGGCGGCTATGGCTACACCTTC